The 20 T cell receptor beta chains given below trace back to one sample, sequenced in a study of T cell repertoires in cytomegalovirus infection. Each CDR3 protein gets one entry after TCRdb re-called the reads with MiXCR. The sample shows 740,000 or so distinct CDR3 sequences, 35% to 45% of them seen only once. Sequencing was performed on PBMCs. The receptor set was obtained from a human donor in good health (CMV status not recorded). Some clones in this sample may be carry-over from other donors' samples.

The chain carries TRBV7-9 and TRBJ1-2; no clear D gene. Deletions cut 1 base from V and 8 bases from J, with 17 bases between. The CDR3 sequence is 15 residues long. Germline-derived CDR1 and CDR2 are SEHNR and FQNEAQ (reference sequence). The CDR3: CASSLVRSTTEGYTF. The CDR3 coding sequence is TGTGCCAGCAGCTTAGTAAGATCAACTACTGAGGGCTACACCTTC.

The chain links TRBV27 to TRBJ2-1, with D perhaps TRBD2 (6 bases). The CDR3 has 11 amino acids. Per germline, CDR1 MNHEY and CDR2 SMNVEV (reference sequence). V was shortened by 8 bases and J by 9 bases, with 11 bases between the two germline ends. The CDR3 protein is CASVEGSEQFF. CDR3 nucleotides: TGTGCCAGCGTGGAGGGCAGTGAGCAGTTCTTC.

The V gene is TRBV19, the J gene TRBJ2-1; 8 bases line up with TRBD2. V was pared by 5 bases and J by 7 bases, with 7 bases of the junction left unmatched. CDR3 length: 14 residues. Looked up from germline, CDR1 is LNHDA and CDR2 is SQIVND (reference sequence). The CDR3 sequence is CASSRREVQNEQFF. As DNA, the CDR3 is TGTGCCAGTAGTCGGCGGGAGGTCCAAAATGAGCAGTTCTTC. Complete variable domain (other parts from reference TRBV19 and TRBJ2-1): DGGITQSPKYLFRKEGQNVTLSCEQNLNHDAMYWYRQDPGQGLRLIYYSQIVNDFQKGDIAEGYSVSREKKESFPLTVTSAQKNPTAFYLCASSRREVQNEQFFGPGTRLTVL.

V gene TRBV6-5 combines with J gene TRBJ2-7; D perhaps matches TRBD2 (5 bases). The germline V gene encodes CDR1 MNHEY and CDR2 SVGAGI. V was trimmed by 6 bases and J by 2 bases, leaving 23 bases between them. The CDR3 loop spans 17 amino acids. CDR3 sequence reads: CASSKSGLPRDTYEQYF. Here the CDR3 DNA reads TGTGCCAGCAGCAAGTCCGGGCTCCCACGGGATACCTACGAGCAGTACTTC.

The table lists this clonotype with a few counts. The V gene is TRBV27, the J gene TRBJ2-1; 7 nucleotides align to TRBD2. V was pared by 2 bases and J by 4 bases, with 5 bases of the junction left unmatched. Germline V gives CDR1 MNHEY, CDR2 SMNVEV (reference sequence). The CDR3 has 15 residues. The CDR3 spells CASSLMGGRYNEQFF. The CDR3 region has the DNA TGTGCCAGCAGTTTAATGGGAGGGAGGTACAATGAGCAGTTCTTC.

A few counts support this clonotype. The chain employs TRBV12-3 or TRBV12-4 and TRBJ2-5; D uncertain. There are 13 residues in the CDR3. Trimming pared 4 bases from V and 7 bases from J, leaving 13 bases between. The CDR3 nucleotides read TGTGCCAGCAGTTATGGCCAAAAGAGGACCCAGTACTTC. Its protein is CASSYGQKRTQYF.

The chain carries TRBV5-1 and TRBJ1-2, with 8 bases lining up with TRBD1. This CDR3 contains 14 residues. From germline, CDR1 is SGHRS and CDR2 YFSETQ. V gave up 4 bases and J gave up 6 bases; unmatched junction bases: 8. The CDR3 loop is CASSREGQVHGYTF. In nucleotides, the CDR3 is TGCGCCAGCAGCCGAGAGGGACAGGTGCATGGCTACACCTTC. Variable domain in full (rest from reference TRBV5-1 and TRBJ1-2): KAGVTQTPRYLIKTRGQQVTLSCSPISGHRSVSWYQQTPGQGLQFLFEYFSETQRNKGNFPGRFSGRQFSNSRSEMNVSTLELGDSALYLCASSREGQVHGYTFGSGTRLTVV.

The chain is built from TRBV19 and TRBJ1-5; the D is unclear. The CDR3 sequence is 15 residues long. Trimming left V 2 bases short and J 0 bases short, with 8 bases between. Germline CDR1 reads LNHDA; CDR2 reads SQIVND (reference sequence). CDR3 nucleotide sequence: TGTGCCAGTAGTATATCCAGAGATAGCAATCAGCCCCAGCATTTT. It is translated as CASSISRDSNQPQHF. The complete variable domain, with remaining parts taken from reference TRBV19 and TRBJ1-5, reads DGGITQSPKYLFRKEGQNVTLSCEQNLNHDAMYWYRQDPGQGLRLIYYSQIVNDFQKGDIAEGYSVSREKKESFPLTVTSAQKNPTAFYLCASSISRDSNQPQHFGDGTRLSIL.

A few counts support this clonotype. The chain employs TRBV7-6 and TRBJ2-3; D is undetermined. Between the trimmed V and J ends, which lost 1 base and 1 base, there was a span of 9 bases. In germline, CDR1 is SGHVS, CDR2 FNYEAQ. CDR3 length equals 15 residues. In DNA form, the CDR3 reads TGTGCCAGCAGCTTAGGAGAGGCAGGCACAGATACGCAGTATTTT. Amino acid sequence: CASSLGEAGTDTQYF.

This sequence joins TRBV10-2 and TRBJ1-1; D call uncertain. CDR1 is WSHSY, CDR2 SAAADI, per germline. This CDR3 spans 13 amino acids. Trimming pared 9 bases from V and 1 base from J, leaving 12 bases between. The DNA for the CDR3 is TGCGCCAGGGCGACGGGGTCGAACACTGAAGCTTTCTTT. Amino acids: CARATGSNTEAFF.

The chain couples TRBV6-6 to TRBJ2-5; weak D call: TRBD1 (6 bases). The V and J ends lost 5 bases and 4 bases respectively, with 32 bases between them. The germline V gene has CDR1 MNHNY and CDR2 SVGAGI (reference sequence). This CDR3 is built from 20 residues. The CDR3 DNA is TGTGCCAGCAGTCCCGAAAACAGGGTTCGGGCGGGCGTGCCACGAGAGACCCAGTACTTC. Its protein product is CASSPENRVRAGVPRETQYF.

Concerning this clonotype itself: Relative to the germline gene, one junction end is altered; a read error may explain this. The chain combines TRBV12-3 or TRBV12-4 with TRBJ2-1; 13 nucleotides agree with TRBD2. This CDR3 comprises 13 residues. The CDR3 sequence is CASRLGLAGALTF. The CDR3 DNA reads TGTGCCAGCAGACTCGGACTAGCGGGGGCCCTGACCTTC.

The chain carries TRBV2 and TRBJ2-6; D gene uncertain. Trimming cost V 2 bases and J 1 base, with 6 bases left between them. This CDR3 is built from 15 residues. From germline, CDR1 is SNHLY and CDR2 FYNNEI. CDR3 in DNA: TGTGCCAGCAGTGAACTACTATCTGGGGCCAACGTCCTGACTTTC. It encodes CASSELLSGANVLTF. The full variable domain, completed using reference TRBV2 and TRBJ2-6, is EPEVTQTPSHQVTQMGQEVILRCVPISNHLYFYWYRQILGQKVEFLVSFYNNEISEKSEIFDDQFSVERPDGSNFTLKIRSTKLEDSAMYFCASSELLSGANVLTFGAGSRLTVL.

J is TRBJ2-2 and V is TRBV28; either TRBD1 or TRBD2 may fit D (6 bases each). Deletions cut 4 bases from V and 3 bases from J, with 15 bases between. CDR3 length: 16 residues. Per germline, CDR1 MDHEN and CDR2 SYDVKM. The CDR3 DNA reads as TGTGCCAGCAGTTCCACAGGGACTTTCTACACCGGGGAGCTGTTTTTT. It codes for CASSSTGTFYTGELFF. Filled out from reference TRBV28 and TRBJ2-2, the complete variable domain reads DVKVTQSSRYLVKRTGEKVFLECVQDMDHENMFWYRQDPGLGLRLIYFSYDVKMKEKGDIPEGYSVSREKKERFSLILESASTNQTSMYLCASSSTGTFYTGELFFGEGSRLTVL.

The chain recombines TRBV7-6 with TRBJ1-1; D is ambiguous. The V and J ends lost 4 bases and 3 bases respectively, with 18 bases between them. From germline, CDR1 is SGHVS and CDR2 FNYEAQ. The CDR3 spans 16 residues. CDR3 nucleotide sequence: TGTGCCAGCAGCTCTAGAGTGAGGGAGGGAGACACTGAAGCTTTCTTT. Translated, it gives CASSSRVREGDTEAFF.

The chain links TRBV11-3 to TRBJ1-6; a possible D gene is TRBD1 (6 bases). CDR3 length: 19 residues. CDR1 and CDR2 (germline): SGHNT, YENEEA. V shed 2 bases and J shed 10 bases, with 27 bases lying between them. CDR3 nucleotide sequence: TGTGCCAGCAGCTTATTGTTGGGGGCGAGCATTGTGGGAGGATCACCCCTCCACTTT. Protein sequence: CASSLLLGASIVGGSPLHF.

With respect to this clonotype: Compared with germline, one end of the junction differs, possibly owing to a read error. The CDR3 region is CASSLRPPGQTNSPIHF. As DNA, the CDR3 is TGTGCCAGCAGCTTACGTCCCCCGGGACAGACTAATTCACCCATCCACTTT. The V call is TRBV7-2, the J call TRBJ1-6, with 7 bases fitting TRBD1. The germline gives CDR1 SGHTA, CDR2 FQGNSA. The CDR3 length is 17 residues.

The sample holds a few counts of this clonotype. The CDR3: CASRTGTVEFF. The CDR3, as DNA: TGTGCCAGCAGGACCGGGACAGTTGAGTTCTTC. The chain recombines TRBV12-3 or TRBV12-4 with TRBJ2-1; 7 bases agree with TRBD1. J was trimmed by 14 bases and V by 6 bases; bases with no gene match: 7. This CDR3 region has 11 residues.

This clonotype has a count of ten or more. The rearrangement joins TRBV7-6 to TRBJ2-5; no clear D. The germline V and J ends were trimmed by 6 bases and 2 bases, with 10 bases remaining between them. This CDR3 contains 13 residues. Germline V gene sequence: CDR1 SGHVS, CDR2 FNYEAQ. As DNA, the CDR3 is TGTGCCAGCAGTTTACGACTGCAAGAGACCCAGTACTTC. Residues: CASSLRLQETQYF.

This clonotype was counted only a few times. This chain joins TRBV12-3 or TRBV12-4 and TRBJ2-1; 8 nucleotides match TRBD1. V gave up 6 bases and J gave up 5 bases; unmatched junction bases: 3. CDR3 length: 13 amino acids. Here the CDR3 DNA reads TGTGCCAGCAGGTTACAGGGGGACAATGAGCAGTTCTTC. It yields the protein CASRLQGDNEQFF.